The source of this T cell receptor (beta chain) is a study of T cells in Graves' hyperthyroidism and ophthalmopathy. Patients between 18 and 65 years old had hyperthyroidism, newly diagnosed and lasting under 2 months. This clonotype was seen a few times. Germline-derived CDR1 and CDR2 are MGHRA and YSYEKL. The CDR3 covers 16 residues. Trimming removed 0 bases at V and 1 base at J, with 12 bases between. RNA transcripts were the template for amplifying TCR beta CDR3 regions. The HTBI set primed first-round TCR CDR3 RT-PCR. TCRdb processed the multiplex PCR reads anew with MiXCR; each CDR3 protein has one entry. The data contain about 130,000 distinct CDR3 sequences, around 20% of them singletons.

The sequence came from a woman in her forties or fifties with Graves' hyperthyroidism that later progressed to Graves' ophthalmopathy. The rearrangement links TRBV4-1 to TRBJ1-2; D is unresolved. Source material: blood. CDR3 sequence (DNA): TGCGCCAGCAGCCAAGAGGACGGCATCTTTAACTATGGCTACACCTTC. It yields the protein CASSQEDGIFNYGYTF.